Given below is one T cell receptor (beta chain) in context. Its antigen is as yet unknown. Per germline, CDR1 GTSNPN and CDR2 SVGIG (reference sequence). The CDR3 loop spans 15 amino acids. Trimming removed 3 bases from V and 4 bases from J, with 16 bases in between. 13 Jbeta primers and 60 Vbeta primers were used for the PCR. The method was immunoSEQ multiplex PCR; TCRdb's version includes in-frame clones alone and lacks a portion of them. The sample yields approximately 150,000 clones, over 70% seen once. The sample belongs to a study of cytomegalovirus exposure and HLA in healthy donors. Study results and caveats: Data from an earlier analysis indicated that most TCR beta V segments were productive either about 90% or about 30% of the time. With further analysis later on, most CMV-associated TCR beta chains appeared HLA-restricted. An ancestry cluster, one associated with Asian ancestry, reportedly showed fewer N-insertions than the roughly 610-donor mean in a later analysis. The HLA-A and HLA-B alleles of most subjects were reportedly predicted accurately from TCR beta sequences.

The clonotype originates from a man aged 45-65 years in good health and CMV-seropositive. Specimen: PBMCs. V is TRBV30 and J is TRBJ1-5; possible D gene TRBD1, 6 bases. The CDR3 here is CAWSGPQGPNQPQHF. In DNA form, the CDR3 reads TGTGCCTGGAGCGGACCTCAGGGGCCGAATCAGCCCCAGCATTTT.